These 6 T cell receptor beta chains were sequenced from one sample in a study of blood T cell repertoires in COVID-19. The method was immunoSEQ multiplex PCR; TCRdb's version includes in-frame clones alone and lacks a portion of them. The table includes over 90,000 clones, over 75% detected once. Sequenced input: peripheral blood. The source of these receptors is a man aged 55 to 70 with acute or convalescent COVID-19.

This chain links TRBV28 with TRBJ2-3, with TRBD2 identical over 9 bases. Germline CDR1 reads MDHEN; CDR2 reads SYDVKM. The trim removed 8 bases at V and 6 bases at J, leaving 12 bases unmatched. The CDR3 loop spans 15 amino acids. The CDR3 loop is CASLYSGSPGDTQYF. CDR3 in DNA: TGTGCCAGCTTATATAGCGGGAGTCCCGGGGATACGCAGTATTTT.

The chain carries TRBV18 and TRBJ2-1; TRBD2 matches at 7 bases. From germline, CDR1 is KGHSH and CDR2 LQKENI. Trimming cost V 3 bases and J 5 bases; bases outside gene matches: 1. The CDR3 length is 13 residues. This CDR3 reads CASSPGLDNEQFF. In DNA form, the CDR3 reads TGTGCCAGCTCACCCGGACTAGACAATGAGCAGTTCTTC.

This rearrangement joins TRBV27 to TRBJ2-6, with 7 bases that match TRBD2. CDR1 is MNHEY, CDR2 SMNVEV, per germline (reference sequence). This CDR3 has 15 residues. The trim removed 3 bases at V and 2 bases at J, leaving 1 base unmatched. CDR3 bases: TGTGCCAGCAGTTTTGGGGGGGCTGGGGCCAACGTCCTGACTTTC. As protein: CASSFGGAGANVLTF. Full variable domain (remainder filled in from reference TRBV27 and TRBJ2-6): EAQVTQNPRYLITVTGKKLTVTCSQNMNHEYMSWYRQDPGLGLRQIYYSMNVEVTDKGDVPEGYKVSRKEKRNFPLILESPSPNQTSLYFCASSFGGAGANVLTFGAGSRLTVL.

The chain carries TRBV25-1 and TRBJ1-2, with 12 bases matching TRBD1. Germline V gene data show CDR1 as MGHDK and CDR2 as SYGVNS. V shed 2 bases and J 8 bases; nucleotides not matched to a gene: 9. This CDR3 spans 16 amino acids. In nucleotides, the CDR3 is TGTGCCAGCAGTGAACTAACGGGACAGGGGGCGCCGGGCTACACCTTC. The encoded protein is CASSELTGQGAPGYTF.

The chain carries TRBV28 and TRBJ2-7; 9 nucleotides line up with TRBD2. CDR1 and CDR2 from the germline V gene are MDHEN and SYDVKM. V lost 6 bases, J lost 6 bases, and 9 bases stayed unmatched. This CDR3 has 14 residues. In DNA, the CDR3 is TGTGCCAGCAGCCCTAGCGGGATCCCGGCCGAGCAGTACTTC. It translates to CASSPSGIPAEQYF.

The rearrangement links TRBV6-2 or TRBV6-3 to TRBJ2-5, with D tentatively TRBD1 (5 bases). Trimming cost V 5 bases and J 3 bases, with 7 bases left between them. In germline, CDR1 is MNHEY, CDR2 SVGEGT. This CDR3 is built from 12 residues. CDR3 DNA sequence: TGTGCCAGCAGTCCGACAGAAGAGACCCAGTACTTC. It is translated as CASSPTEETQYF.